The present entry profiles one T cell receptor beta chain with its context. Its specificity is unknown. Per sample, a minimum of 6.5 million PBMCs were isolated. A J-beta primer mix and a sample-barcoded 5' primer were used in a second PCR of roughly 6 to 12 cycles. TCRdb re-derived calls from the 5' RACE reads in MiXCR, one entry per CDR3 protein. The data hold hundreds of thousands of distinct CDR3 sequences, with about 53% observed a single time. These data belong to a study of blood T cells in healthy people across ages. Notes on the study in general: Diversity of TCR beta per million T cells declined in a roughly linear way with age. Using unsorted PBMCs precluded a conclusive naive versus antigen-experienced comparison. Strong correlation was found linking TCR beta diversity to naive T cell percentage.

The receptor was derived from an older man in good health. The sequenced sample consisted of blood.

CDR3 protein: CSAVPPGGGKNIQYF. The CDR3 DNA follows: TGCAGTGCGGTACCCCCCGGGGGCGGTAAAAACATTCAGTACTTC. The rearrangement joins TRBV20-1 to TRBJ2-4; D could derive from TRBD1 or TRBD2 (6 bases each). V was trimmed by 6 bases and J by 4 bases, leaving 19 bases between them. Germline loops: CDR1 DFQATT, CDR2 SNEGSKA (reference sequence). This CDR3 region has 15 residues.